The 21 T cell receptor beta chains listed next were all sequenced from one sample in a study of T cells in localized non-small cell lung cancer. The method was immunoSEQ multiplex PCR; TCRdb's version includes in-frame clones alone and lacks a portion of them. The table records some 82,000 clones, around 81% of them present only once. The material was PBMCs, obtained before any cancer treatment. These receptors came from a man between 40 and 69 years old with stage II squamous cell lung carcinoma.

The V call is TRBV5-5, the J call TRBJ1-1; a weak D match, TRBD1 (5 bases). Trimming removed 0 bases at V and 7 bases at J, with 7 bases between. This CDR3 spans 12 amino acids. The germline V gene has CDR1 SGHKS and CDR2 YYEKEE (reference sequence). The chain's CDR3 is CASSLGDREAFF. The CDR3 nucleotides are TGTGCCAGCAGCTTGGGGGACCGTGAAGCTTTCTTT.

J is TRBJ2-3 and V is TRBV27; 14 nucleotides line up with TRBD2. V lost 5 bases to trimming and J lost 0 bases; unmatched junction nucleotides: 7. The germline CDR1 and CDR2 sequences are MNHEY and SMNVEV (reference sequence). This CDR3 has 18 amino acids. The CDR3 sequence: CASSAGTSGGASTDTQYF. The CDR3 DNA is TGTGCCAGCAGTGCCGGGACTAGCGGGGGTGCTAGCACAGATACGCAGTATTTT.

This clone was counted between two and nine times. DNA of the CDR3: TGTGCCAGCAGCTCCTTTCAGCTAAATGAAAATGAGCAGTTCTTC. It translates to CASSSFQLNENEQFF. The genes are TRBV7-3 and TRBJ2-1; no clear D. V lost 4 bases, J lost 7 bases, and 17 bases lay in between. Germline lookup yields CDR1 SGHTA and CDR2 FQGTGA. The CDR3 runs to 15 residues.

The V and J genes are TRBV7-2 and TRBJ1-5, with a tentative D call TRBD1 (6 bases). Germline V gives CDR1 SGHTA, CDR2 FQGNSA. This CDR3 is 15 amino acids long. Trimming left V 3 bases short and J 0 bases short, with 9 bases between. The CDR3 region is CASSFGRGSNQPQHF. CDR3 DNA sequence: TGTGCCAGCAGCTTCGGCAGGGGTAGCAATCAGCCCCAGCATTTT.

The chain carries TRBV5-8 and TRBJ1-3, with unresolved D. CDR3 length: 13 amino acids. Germline lookup yields CDR1 SGHTS and CDR2 YDEGEE. Trimming left V 4 bases short and J 4 bases short, with 9 bases between. CDR3 nucleotide sequence: TGTGCCAGCAGCCTATCGGCAGGAAACACCATATATTTT. Protein product: CASSLSAGNTIYF.

In this sample, this clone turned up a few times. The chain recombines TRBV30 with TRBJ2-5; 9 bases map to TRBD1. The CDR3 covers 14 residues. Germline CDR1 reads GTSNPN; CDR2 reads SVGIG (reference sequence). Germline trimming cut 2 bases from V and 4 bases from J; bases unmatched to any gene: 5. CDR3 nucleotide sequence: TGTGCCTGGAGTTACAGGGGGCTGCCAGAGACCCAGTACTTC. Translating gives CAWSYRGLPETQYF.

Only one count was recorded for this clone. The genes are TRBV28 and TRBJ2-2; D possibly corresponds to TRBD1 (6 bases). Germline values: CDR1 MDHEN, CDR2 SYDVKM. This CDR3 spans 14 amino acids. With 9 bases removed from V and 5 bases from J, the gap between germline ends came to 16 bases. The CDR3: CASNGAGVTGELFF. CDR3 in DNA: TGTGCCAGTAACGGGGCAGGGGTAACCGGGGAGCTGTTTTTT. The complete variable domain, with remaining parts taken from reference TRBV28 and TRBJ2-2, reads DVKVTQSSRYLVKRTGEKVFLECVQDMDHENMFWYRQDPGLGLRLIYFSYDVKMKEKGDIPEGYSVSREKKERFSLILESASTNQTSMYLCASNGAGVTGELFFGEGSRLTVL.

The V gene is TRBV5-5, the J gene TRBJ2-5; D is ambiguous. V lost 0 bases and J lost 1, with 7 bases in between. The CDR3 length is 14 residues. Germline V gene sequence: CDR1 SGHKS, CDR2 YYEKEE (reference sequence). This CDR3 reads CASSLDPFQETQYF. The CDR3 bases are TGTGCCAGCAGCTTGGATCCATTCCAAGAGACCCAGTACTTC.

This chain connects TRBV6-6 to TRBJ1-2, with D possibly being TRBD1 (6 bases). Germline CDR1 and CDR2: MNHNY and SVGAGI (reference sequence). The CDR3 has 11 amino acids. V dropped 6 bases and J dropped 8 bases, with 10 bases sitting between them. The CDR3 sequence is CASSPGGGYTF. In nucleotides, the CDR3 is TGTGCCAGCAGCCCGGGGGGCGGCTACACCTTC.

The chain links TRBV5-1 to TRBJ1-1, with D tentatively TRBD1 (6 bases). V shed 4 bases and J shed 0 bases, with 13 bases lying between them. The CDR3 spans 15 residues. The germline gives CDR1 SGHRS, CDR2 YFSETQ. In DNA form, the CDR3 reads TGCGCCAGCAGCGGGTCGGGACACATGAACACTGAAGCTTTCTTT. It codes for CASSGSGHMNTEAFF.

A few counts support this clone. The V and J genes are TRBV30 and TRBJ1-4, with D unresolved. This CDR3 contains 13 residues. The V end was cut by 1 base, the J end by 8 bases, with 11 bases between. CDR1 and CDR2 from the germline V gene are GTSNPN and SVGIG (reference sequence). CDR3 in amino acids: CAWSEGFTEKLFF. CDR3 coding DNA: TGTGCCTGGAGTGAAGGCTTCACCGAAAAACTGTTTTTT.

CDR3 protein: CASSLAGAGSPLHF. The CDR3 region has the DNA TGTGCCAGCAGCTTAGCGGGGGCTGGGTCACCCCTCCACTTT. J is TRBJ1-6 and V is TRBV7-3; possibly TRBD1 for D (6 bases). The CDR3 has 14 residues. Looked up from germline, CDR1 is SGHTA and CDR2 is FQGTGA. Trimming left V 2 bases short and J 10 bases short, with 12 bases between.

The chain recombines TRBV30 with TRBJ2-1; D gene ambiguous. V was clipped by 5 bases and J by 4 bases, with 9 bases between them. CDR3 size: 12 residues. The germline CDR1 and CDR2 sequences are GTSNPN and SVGIG (reference sequence). The CDR3 sequence: CAWVWRYNEQFF. The CDR3 DNA is TGTGCCTGGGTGTGGCGGTACAATGAGCAGTTCTTC.

CDR3 DNA: TGTGCCTGGAGTGTAAATCGGGCGGGGCCCTCCTATAATTCACCCCTCCACTTT. It is translated as CAWSVNRAGPSYNSPLHF. The V and J genes are TRBV30 and TRBJ1-6; the D gene is possibly TRBD1 (5 bases). CDR3 length: 18 residues. Germline CDR1 is GTSNPN and CDR2 is SVGIG (reference sequence). The V and J ends lost 0 bases and 0 bases respectively, with 15 bases between them.

The chain employs TRBV6-5 and TRBJ2-5; D remains ambiguous. The CDR3 is 15 amino acids. V was clipped by 4 bases and J by 0 bases, with 12 bases between them. Per the germline V gene, CDR1 is MNHEY and CDR2 is SVGAGI. For the CDR3, the DNA is TGTGCCAGCAGTTCCAGTTGGGGTTACCAAGAGACCCAGTACTTC. Its protein product is CASSSSWGYQETQYF.

V gene TRBV7-6 combines with J gene TRBJ1-6; tentative D call: TRBD1 (5 bases). CDR3 length: 16 residues. CDR1 and CDR2 (germline): SGHVS, FNYEAQ. The V gene lost 5 bases and the J gene lost 9 bases, with 20 bases spanning the gap. Here the CDR3 reads CASSINGPGSGSPLHF. The CDR3 DNA is TGTGCCAGCAGCATAAATGGGCCAGGGTCGGGTTCACCCCTCCACTTT.

CDR3 loop: CASSQGINSGYEQYF. The CDR3 DNA follows: TGCGCCAGCAGCCAAGGAATCAACAGTGGCTACGAGCAGTACTTC. The rearrangement joins TRBV4-3 to TRBJ2-7, with no clear D. Looked up from germline, CDR1 is LGHNA and CDR2 is YSLEER. The CDR3 extends over 15 amino acids. V was trimmed by 1 base and J by 3 bases, leaving 13 bases between them.

Only one count was recorded for this clone. This chain joins TRBV2 and TRBJ2-5, with TRBD2 matching over 7 bases. This CDR3 is built from 14 residues. Germline lookup yields CDR1 SNHLY and CDR2 FYNNEI. V shed 7 bases and J 2 bases; nucleotides not matched to a gene: 7. The DNA for the CDR3 is TGTGCCAGCAACGGGCTAGCGGAACAAGAGACCCAGTACTTC. Its translation is CASNGLAEQETQYF.

A single count supports this clone. The chain couples TRBV11-2 to TRBJ2-3; D not resolved. CDR1 is SGHAT, CDR2 FQNNGV, per germline. The CDR3 contains 14 residues. V lost 5 bases to trimming and J lost 5 bases, with 14 bases between them. The CDR3 here is CASSPRPRVDTQYF. The DNA of the CDR3 is TGTGCCAGCAGCCCCAGACCCCGGGTAGATACGCAGTATTTT.

The DNA of the CDR3 is TGTGCCAGCAGCCTAGGGGGGACAGGGGTTAATGAGCAGTTCTTC. It translates to CASSLGGTGVNEQFF. V is TRBV11-2 and J is TRBJ2-1; 10 bases line up with TRBD1. The CDR3 has 15 amino acids. With 5 bases clipped from V and 7 bases from J, the junction kept 8 bases outside the gene matches. Germline CDR1 and CDR2: SGHAT and FQNNGV.

The chain uses TRBV19 and TRBJ2-5, with D perhaps given as TRBD1 or TRBD2 (5 bases each). Trimming shortened V by 6 bases and J by 4 bases, and 18 bases separated the two germline ends. CDR1 is LNHDA, CDR2 SQIVND, per germline (reference sequence). The CDR3 is made up of 15 amino acids. This CDR3 reads CASSDSGSRTETQYF. The CDR3 coding sequence is TGTGCCAGTAGCGATTCAGGGAGTAGAACAGAGACCCAGTACTTC.